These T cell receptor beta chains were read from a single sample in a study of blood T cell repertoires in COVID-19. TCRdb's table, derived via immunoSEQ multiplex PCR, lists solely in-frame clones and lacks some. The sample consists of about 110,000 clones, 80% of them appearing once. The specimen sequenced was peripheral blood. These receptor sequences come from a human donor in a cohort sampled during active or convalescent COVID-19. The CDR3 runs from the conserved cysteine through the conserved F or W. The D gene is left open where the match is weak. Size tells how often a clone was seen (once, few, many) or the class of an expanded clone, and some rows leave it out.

CDR3: CAWRGARSEFF
DNA: TGTGCCTGGAGGGGAGCGAGGAGCGAGTTCTTC
J: TRBJ2-1
V: TRBV30
D: NA
size: few

CDR3: CASSPTGDGYTF
DNA: TGTGCCAGCTCACCTACAGGGGATGGCTACACCTTC
J: TRBJ1-2
V: TRBV18
D: TRBD1
size: NA

CDR3: CASSLESRYEQYF
DNA: TGCGCCAGCAGCTTGGAGTCTAGGTACGAGCAGTACTTC
J: TRBJ2-7
V: TRBV5-1
D: NA
size: few

CDR3: CAILGTAQETQYF
DNA: TGTGCCATCCTGGGCACAGCACAAGAGACCCAGTACTTC
J: TRBJ2-5
V: TRBV6-1
D: NA
size: NA

CDR3: CASKKVAGHRSDEQYF
DNA: TGTGCCAGCAAGAAAGTAGCCGGACACCGGTCTGACGAGCAGTACTTC
J: TRBJ2-7
V: TRBV7-2
D: NA
size: few

CDR3: CASSPRDTQETQYF
DNA: TGCGCCAGCAGCCCCCGGGACACACAAGAGACCCAGTACTTC
J: TRBJ2-5
V: TRBV5-1
D: NA
size: NA

CDR3: CASSSRQGKNTGELFF
DNA: TGTGCCAGCAGCTCCCGACAGGGAAAGAACACCGGGGAGCTGTTTTTT
J: TRBJ2-2
V: TRBV11-3
D: TRBD1
size: NA

CDR3: CASSLGLAGAQETQYF
DNA: TGTGCCAGCAGCCTAGGACTAGCGGGGGCACAAGAGACCCAGTACTTC
J: TRBJ2-5
V: TRBV7-2
D: TRBD2
size: NA

CDR3: CASSYRGHRGTEAFF
DNA: TGTGCCAGCAGTTACCGGGGCCATAGGGGGACTGAAGCTTTCTTT
J: TRBJ1-1
V: TRBV6-5
D: NA
size: NA

CDR3: CASSLVDKGQANYGYTF
DNA: TGTGCCAGCAGCTTGGTGGATAAGGGGCAGGCTAACTATGGCTACACCTTC
J: TRBJ1-2
V: TRBV5-4
D: NA
size: NA

CDR3: CASSRGQGAGGYTF
DNA: TGCGCCAGCAGCCGGGGACAGGGGGCTGGTGGCTACACCTTC
J: TRBJ1-2
V: TRBV5-1
D: TRBD1
size: NA

CDR3: CASRSGTGFQGQPQHF
DNA: TGCGCCAGCCGGTCCGGGACAGGGTTTCAAGGTCAGCCCCAGCATTTT
J: TRBJ1-5
V: TRBV10-2
D: TRBD1
size: few

CDR3: CASIAGQGGRNQPQHF
DNA: TGTGCCAGTATAGCCGGACAGGGCGGGCGCAATCAGCCCCAGCATTTT
J: TRBJ1-5
V: TRBV19
D: TRBD1
size: NA

CDR3: CASSSLAGANSNEQFF
DNA: TGCGCCAGCAGCTCACTAGCGGGGGCCAACTCCAATGAGCAGTTCTTC
J: TRBJ2-1
V: TRBV5-1
D: TRBD2
size: NA

CDR3: CASIKTGTKGGELFF
DNA: TGTGCCAGCATCAAAACCGGGACTAAGGGCGGGGAGCTGTTTTTT
J: TRBJ2-2
V: TRBV6-6
D: TRBD2
size: NA

CDR3: CASSLAGSGEQYF
DNA: TGTGCCAGCAGCTTAGCAGGGAGTGGCGAGCAGTACTTC
J: TRBJ2-7
V: TRBV7-8
D: NA
size: NA

CDR3: CASSSLGLAGGPGEQYF
DNA: TGTGCCAGCAGTAGCCTTGGACTAGCGGGAGGGCCAGGGGAGCAGTACTTC
J: TRBJ2-7
V: TRBV6-4
D: TRBD2
size: few

CDR3: CASSPGQAANQPQHF
DNA: TGTGCCAGCTCACCGGGGCAGGCAGCCAATCAGCCCCAGCATTTT
J: TRBJ1-5
V: TRBV18
D: NA
size: NA

CDR3: CASHLRDTYQPQHF
DNA: TGTGCCAGTCATCTCCGGGACACTTATCAGCCCCAGCATTTT
J: TRBJ1-5
V: TRBV19
D: NA
size: NA

CDR3: CASSLGTGGSSEQFF
DNA: TGTGCCAGCAGCTTAGGGACAGGGGGTAGCAGTGAGCAGTTCTTC
J: TRBJ2-1
V: TRBV7-6
D: TRBD1
size: NA

CDR3: CASSATDRGLNTEAFF
DNA: TGTGCCAGCTCAGCAACAGACAGGGGACTGAACACTGAAGCTTTCTTT
J: TRBJ1-1
V: TRBV18
D: TRBD1
size: NA

CDR3: CASSPSWELYNSPLHF
DNA: TGTGCCAGCAGCCCCTCGTGGGAGCTATATAATTCACCCCTCCACTTT
J: TRBJ1-6
V: TRBV11-3
D: NA
size: NA

CDR3: CASSPNPPRGVGMNIQYF
DNA: TGTGCCAGTAGCCCAAACCCACCCCGGGGAGTGGGAATGAACATTCAGTACTTC
J: TRBJ2-4
V: TRBV19
D: NA
size: NA

CDR3: CASSRQEGTDEAFF
DNA: TGTGCCAGCTCACGACAAGAAGGGACAGATGAAGCTTTCTTT
J: TRBJ1-1
V: TRBV18
D: TRBD1
size: NA

CDR3: CASSPDRMNTEAFF
DNA: TGTGCCAGCAGCCCCGACAGGATGAACACTGAAGCTTTCTTT
J: TRBJ1-1
V: TRBV7-2
D: NA
size: NA

CDR3: CASSPAPPGQNWYNEQFF
DNA: TGTGCCAGCAGCCCCGCTCCCCCTGGACAGAACTGGTACAATGAGCAGTTCTTC
J: TRBJ2-1
V: TRBV3-1/TRBV3-2
D: NA
size: once

CDR3: CASSEGITEAFF
DNA: TGTGCCAGCAGTGAAGGTATTACTGAAGCTTTCTTT
J: TRBJ1-1
V: TRBV2
D: NA
size: NA

CDR3: CASSRQGQGYTF
DNA: TGTGCCAGCAGTCGACAGGGACAGGGCTACACCTTC
J: TRBJ1-2
V: TRBV6-5
D: TRBD1
size: once

CDR3: CASSLYPTGTGGYSEQFF
DNA: TGTGCCAGCAGCCTTTACCCTACCGGGACAGGGGGCTATAGTGAGCAGTTCTTC
J: TRBJ2-1
V: TRBV11-2
D: TRBD1
size: NA

CDR3: CASTLRVTDTQYF
DNA: TGTGCCAGCACCCTCCGGGTGACAGATACGCAGTATTTT
J: TRBJ2-3
V: TRBV7-9
D: NA
size: NA

CDR3: CASSFSNSPLHF
DNA: TGTGCCAGCAGTTTTAGTAATTCACCCCTCCACTTT
J: TRBJ1-6
V: TRBV12-3/TRBV12-4
D: NA
size: few

CDR3: CASSHVGALDTEAFF
DNA: TGCGCCAGCAGCCACGTGGGGGCCCTCGACACTGAAGCTTTCTTT
J: TRBJ1-1
V: TRBV4-1
D: NA
size: NA

CDR3: CASSLGTEAYYGYTF
DNA: TGTGCCAGCAGCTTAGGAACGGAGGCTTACTATGGCTACACCTTC
J: TRBJ1-2
V: TRBV7-9
D: NA
size: NA

CDR3: CASSQRTGLWEGGYEQYF
DNA: TGCGCCAGCAGCCAGCGGACAGGGTTATGGGAGGGAGGCTACGAGCAGTACTTC
J: TRBJ2-7
V: TRBV4-3
D: NA
size: NA

CDR3: CASSLVPGSYNEQFF
DNA: TGCGCCAGCAGCTTGGTGCCAGGGTCCTACAATGAGCAGTTCTTC
J: TRBJ2-1
V: TRBV5-1
D: NA
size: NA

CDR3: CASSQGTTYNEQFF
DNA: TGTGCCAGCTCACAGGGGACTACCTACAATGAGCAGTTCTTC
J: TRBJ2-1
V: TRBV18
D: TRBD2
size: NA

CDR3: CASSLDVGGREQYF
DNA: TGCGCCAGCAGCTTGGATGTTGGGGGCCGGGAGCAGTACTTC
J: TRBJ2-7
V: TRBV5-1
D: NA
size: few

CDR3: CASSLGTRPGEQYF
DNA: TGTGCCAGCAGCTTAGGTACTCGGCCAGGAGAGCAGTACTTC
J: TRBJ2-7
V: TRBV7-4
D: NA
size: NA

CDR3: CASSEWETQYF
DNA: TGTGCCAGCTCAGAGTGGGAGACCCAGTACTTC
J: TRBJ2-5
V: TRBV18
D: NA
size: NA

CDR3: CASRWGGGGEQFF
DNA: TGTGCCAGCAGGTGGGGAGGTGGAGGTGAGCAGTTCTTC
J: TRBJ2-1
V: TRBV7-9
D: NA
size: NA

CDR3: CASSPYPLTGAQGNQPQHF
DNA: TGTGCCAGCTCACCCTATCCTCTTACAGGGGCTCAGGGCAATCAGCCCCAGCATTTT
J: TRBJ1-5
V: TRBV18
D: TRBD1
size: NA